One TCR beta chain is described in this entry. The data stem from a study of blood T cell repertoires in COVID-19. TCRdb keeps only in-frame clones here, not all; method: immunoSEQ multiplex PCR. The data hold 150,000 to 200,000 clones, with approximately 83% observed a single time. The CDR3 contains 17 residues. The germline V gene encodes CDR1 LGHNA and CDR2 YSLEER. With V trimmed by 0 bases and J by 7 bases, 8 bases remained unmatched. The chain combines TRBV4-3 with TRBJ1-6; 8 bases match TRBD1. The receptor was isolated from a man between 70 and 80 years old with active or convalescent COVID-19. The sequenced sample was peripheral blood. CDR3 sequence: CASSQDLGQGSNSPLHF. Here the CDR3 DNA reads TGCGCCAGCAGCCAAGATCTAGGACAGGGATCCAATTCACCCCTCCACTTT.